Described below is a single T cell receptor (beta chain) sequence and its context. No cognate antigen has been identified for it. No much larger clone is present one base from it, and per-base qualities are unavailable. The sample is drawn from a study of blood T cell repertoires in COVID-19 (dated by TCRdb to about 2020). Regarding the study in general: Samples from collaborators originated in the United States, Italy and Spain and spanned both the acute and convalescent phases of COVID-19. The samples were drawn from the first 160 participants of the ongoing ImmuneRACE study and from 950 to 1,500 subjects provided by 6 global collaborators. Subjects who had been exposed to COVID-19, were actively infected with it, or had recovered from it provided the deeply sampled blood TCRbeta repertoires that made up the dataset. Nearly every sample came with metadata listing a de-identified subject ID, COVID-19 status, age in years and sex. Where available, HLA class I and class II types were taken from metadata supplied by the sample provider and were not determined by assay-based typing. The material from the prospective study consisted of cDNA or gDNA derived from T cells, B-cell-depleted T cells, or PBMCs. The repertoires were released in a freely available public database meant as a resource for research on the immune response to SARS-CoV-2. Overall results and qualifications from the work: The amount of clinical and demographic metadata varied by source and participant and was provided uncurated.

TCRbeta CDR3 regions were amplified from genomic DNA using the immunoSEQ Assay, a bias-controlled multiplex PCR. In the original analysis: Nucleated cell counts per sample were estimated from amplification of reference gene primers within the assay. Sequence reads were collapsed and filtered to measure the absolute abundance of every unique TCRbeta CDR3 rearrangement. For each sample, productive Simpson clonality was calculated by taking the square root of Simpson's diversity index across productive rearrangements. TCRdb limited this immuneACCESS table to in-frame rearrangements with V and J called. A share of clones is missing; checked studies link under half to unresolved V genes, and the rest is unexplained. V, J and clone size reflect that table, while D and trimming were determined from the DNA. For this sample there are 130,000 to 150,000 clones; 85% to 90% appear just once. The leading ten clones occupy around 10% of the sample.

In the prospective study, participants were about 18 to 90 years old, resided in fewer than 25 geographic areas of the United States, and were enrolled through a virtual design. To assign participants to cohorts, the prospective study relied on clinical history that participants themselves reported in a screening survey and a study questionnaire. ImmuneRACE Cohort 3 recovered participants were defined by two consecutive negative NP/OP PCR tests, healthcare professional clearance, or symptom resolution. Mobile phlebotomists in the prospective study collected whole blood, serum and a nasopharyngeal or oropharyngeal swab from every participant. Over a roughly 2-month period, participants in the prospective study had the option of providing additional blood draws and questionnaires. Before DNA extraction, prospective study blood samples were shipped either frozen or at room temperature. According to the germline V gene (reference sequence), CDR1 reads SGHNT and CDR2 reads YYREEE. The CDR3 goes from the cysteine to the phenylalanine over 16 residues. Only the CDR3 region is kept as DNA, spanning 48 bases read in frame from base 1. Compared with germline, V lacks 4 bases and J lacks 4 bases; bases without a gene match: 6.

Sequenced sample: PBMCs or T cells enriched from blood (not recorded which). Here the chain combines TRBV5-4 and TRBJ2-3; 13 nucleotides in the junction match TRBD2. The sequence was obtained from a man aged 60 to 75 who had recovered from COVID-19. The DNA sequence reads TGTGCCAGCAGCCCCCGGACTAGCGGGGGCTCAGATACGCAGTATTTT. Its protein reads: CASSPRTSGGSDTQYF.